One TCR beta chain is described in this entry. Its antigen is currently unknown. The record originates from a study of blood T cells in healthy people across ages. Study findings and constraints: Naive T cell percentage strongly correlated with TCR beta diversity.

The V gene lost 5 bases and the J gene lost 8 bases, with 18 bases spanning the gap. The CDR3 totals 14 residues. Germline V CDR1 and CDR2: SNHLY, FYNNEI. PCR was performed a second time for about 6 to 12 cycles using a sample-barcoded 5' primer and a J-beta primer mix. TCRdb passed the 5' RACE reads through MiXCR, listing each CDR3 protein once. The data hold 600,000 to 1,000,000 distinct CDR3 sequences, with 58% observed a single time. The TCR originated in a young man in good health. The rearrangement links TRBV2 to TRBJ1-2; tentatively, D is TRBD1 (6 bases). The sample consisted of blood. The CDR3 sequence: CASSSGWTVSGYTF. As DNA, the CDR3 is TGTGCCAGCAGTTCAGGTTGGACAGTCTCCGGCTACACCTTC.